This T cell receptor beta chain appears in the sequencing data of a study of cytomegalovirus exposure and HLA in healthy donors. The V and J ends lost 6 bases and 4 bases, in that order; junction bases with no gene match: 7. This CDR3 is 15 amino acids long. Germline values: CDR1 MDHEN, CDR2 SYDVKM. With 60 Vbeta and 13 Jbeta primers, the PCR was carried out. Only in-frame clones appear in the TCRdb table, and some are missing; sequencing was by immunoSEQ multiplex PCR. The sample lists around 270,000 clones, approximately 80% occurring once. Sequencing was done on a sample of PBMCs. The V gene is TRBV28, the J gene TRBJ2-1; 9 bases are shared with TRBD2. This TCR came from a girl aged 2-10 years in good health and CMV-seronegative. In DNA form, the CDR3 reads TGTGCCAGCAGGGGGCTAGCGGGACCTTACAATGAGCAGTTCTTC. This translates into CASRGLAGPYNEQFF.